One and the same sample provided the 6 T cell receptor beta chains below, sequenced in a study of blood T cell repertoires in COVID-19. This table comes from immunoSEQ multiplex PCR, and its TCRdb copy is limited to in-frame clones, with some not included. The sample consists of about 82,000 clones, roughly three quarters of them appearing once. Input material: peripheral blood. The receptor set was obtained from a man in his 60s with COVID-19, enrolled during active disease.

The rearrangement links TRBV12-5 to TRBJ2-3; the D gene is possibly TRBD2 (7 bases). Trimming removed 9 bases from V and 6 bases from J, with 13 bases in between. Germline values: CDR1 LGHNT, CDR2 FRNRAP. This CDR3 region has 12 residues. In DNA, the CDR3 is TGTGCTAGCCGGGGGGCGACCGATACGCAGTATTTT. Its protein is CASRGATDTQYF.

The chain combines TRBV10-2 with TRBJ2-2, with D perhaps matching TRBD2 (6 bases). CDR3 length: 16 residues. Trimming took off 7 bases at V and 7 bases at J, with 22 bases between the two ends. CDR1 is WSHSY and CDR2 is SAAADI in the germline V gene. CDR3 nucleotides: TGCGCCAGCACCCCCCCAGGGACTCCTACCGTCGGGGAGCTGTTTTTT. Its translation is CASTPPGTPTVGELFF.

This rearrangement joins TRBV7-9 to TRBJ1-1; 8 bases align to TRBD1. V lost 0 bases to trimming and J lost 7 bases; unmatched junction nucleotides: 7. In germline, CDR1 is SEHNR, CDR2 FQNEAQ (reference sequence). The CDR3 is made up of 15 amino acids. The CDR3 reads CASSLATGGKGEAFF. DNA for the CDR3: TGTGCCAGCAGCTTAGCTACAGGGGGGAAGGGTGAAGCTTTCTTT.

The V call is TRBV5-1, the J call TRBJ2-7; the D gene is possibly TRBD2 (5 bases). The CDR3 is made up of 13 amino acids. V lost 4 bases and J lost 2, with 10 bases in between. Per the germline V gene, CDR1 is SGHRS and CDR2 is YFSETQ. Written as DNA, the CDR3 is TGCGCCAGCAGCCTCGACGGGGCCTACGAGCAGTACTTC. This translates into CASSLDGAYEQYF.

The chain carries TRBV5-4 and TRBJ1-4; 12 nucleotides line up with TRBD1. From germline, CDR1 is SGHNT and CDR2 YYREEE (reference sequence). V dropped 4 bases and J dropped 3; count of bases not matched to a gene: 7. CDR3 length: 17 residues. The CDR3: CASSPGQGAAANEKLFF. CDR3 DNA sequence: TGTGCCAGCAGCCCGGGACAGGGGGCGGCGGCTAATGAAAAACTGTTTTTT.

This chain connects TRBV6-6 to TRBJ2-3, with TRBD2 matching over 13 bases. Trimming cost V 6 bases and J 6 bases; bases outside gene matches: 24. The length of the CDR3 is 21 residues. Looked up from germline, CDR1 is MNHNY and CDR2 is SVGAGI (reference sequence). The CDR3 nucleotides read TGTGCCAGCAGGCGAAGCGCCAGTGCGGGGACTAGCGGGACCCGCTGGGATACGCAGTATTTT. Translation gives CASRRSASAGTSGTRWDTQYF.